The clone carrying this T cell receptor (beta chain) has just a few counts. This sample is drawn from a study of T-cell memory formation after mild COVID-19. Via MiXCR, TCRdb re-called the 5' RACE reads, giving one row per CDR3 protein. The data contain hundreds of thousands of distinct CDR3 sequences, approximately 20% of them singletons. Losses at the gene ends were 5 bases for V and 1 base for J; bases not matched to a gene: 10. The CDR3 length is 16 residues. Germline V gene lookup returns CDR1 SGHTA and CDR2 FQGNSA. Sequencing used PBMCs or a T cell subset sorted from them (not recorded which). V and J are TRBV7-2 and TRBJ2-7; 8 bases map to TRBD2. The clonotype was recovered from an adult woman who had mild COVID-19 (a few samples of this study predate the infection). Cell type and time point are not known. CDR3 sequence: CASSPREGGSSYEQYF. In DNA, the CDR3 is TGTGCCAGCAGCCCCCGGGAGGGGGGATCATCCTACGAGCAGTACTTC.